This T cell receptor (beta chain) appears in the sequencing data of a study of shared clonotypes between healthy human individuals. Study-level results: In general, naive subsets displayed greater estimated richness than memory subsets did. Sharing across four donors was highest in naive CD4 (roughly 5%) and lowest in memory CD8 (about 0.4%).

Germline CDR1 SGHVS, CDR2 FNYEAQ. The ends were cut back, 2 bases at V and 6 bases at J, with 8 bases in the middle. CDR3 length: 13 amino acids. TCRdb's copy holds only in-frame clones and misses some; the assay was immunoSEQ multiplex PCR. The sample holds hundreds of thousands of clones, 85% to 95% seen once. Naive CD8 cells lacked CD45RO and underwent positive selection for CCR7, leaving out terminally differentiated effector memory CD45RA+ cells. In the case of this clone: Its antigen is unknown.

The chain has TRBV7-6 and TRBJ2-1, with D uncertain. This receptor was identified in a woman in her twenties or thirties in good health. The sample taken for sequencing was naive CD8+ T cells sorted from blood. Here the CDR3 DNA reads TGTGCCAGCAGCTTATCAGCAGGCAATGAGCAGTTCTTC. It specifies CASSLSAGNEQFF.